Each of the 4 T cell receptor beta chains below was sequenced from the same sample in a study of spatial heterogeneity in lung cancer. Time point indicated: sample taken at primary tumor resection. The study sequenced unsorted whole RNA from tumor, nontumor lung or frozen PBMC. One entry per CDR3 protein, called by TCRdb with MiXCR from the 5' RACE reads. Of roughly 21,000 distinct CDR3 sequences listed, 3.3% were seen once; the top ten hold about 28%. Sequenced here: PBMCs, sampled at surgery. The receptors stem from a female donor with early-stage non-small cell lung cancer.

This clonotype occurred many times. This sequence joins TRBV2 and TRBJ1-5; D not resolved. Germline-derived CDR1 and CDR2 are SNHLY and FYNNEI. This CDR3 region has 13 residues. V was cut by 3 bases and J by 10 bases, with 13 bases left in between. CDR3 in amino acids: CASSDLPTKPQHF. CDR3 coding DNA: TGTGCCAGCAGTGACCTTCCCACGAAACCCCAGCATTTT.

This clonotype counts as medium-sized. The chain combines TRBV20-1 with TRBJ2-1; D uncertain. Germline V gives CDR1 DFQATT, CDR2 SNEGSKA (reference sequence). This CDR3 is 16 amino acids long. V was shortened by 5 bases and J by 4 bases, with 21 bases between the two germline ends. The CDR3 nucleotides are TGCAGTGCTTCGACTGGCCCCCTGATTGGGTACAATGAGCAGTTCTTC. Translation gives CSASTGPLIGYNEQFF.

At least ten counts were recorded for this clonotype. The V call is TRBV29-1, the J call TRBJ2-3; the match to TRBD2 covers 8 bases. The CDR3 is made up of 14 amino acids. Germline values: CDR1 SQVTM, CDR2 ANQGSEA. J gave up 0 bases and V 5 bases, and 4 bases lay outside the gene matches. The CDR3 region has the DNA TGCAGCGTTCACCCGGGAGGGAGCACAGATACGCAGTATTTT. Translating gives CSVHPGGSTDTQYF.

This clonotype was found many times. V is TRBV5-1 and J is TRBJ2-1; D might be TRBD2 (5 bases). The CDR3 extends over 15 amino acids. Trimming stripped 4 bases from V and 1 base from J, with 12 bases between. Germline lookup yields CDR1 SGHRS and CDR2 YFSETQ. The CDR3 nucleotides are TGCGCCAGCAGCCGAGTTCCGGGGTCCTACAATGAGCAGTTCTTC. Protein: CASSRVPGSYNEQFF.